This T cell receptor beta chain was identified in a study of CD8 T cells in ankylosing spondylitis. Study-wide results and limits: Clones linked to disease were reported to show significant enrichment in matched ankylosing spondylitis synovial fluid. Apparently characteristic of ankylosing spondylitis blood was a TCR beta motif (fewer than 10 highly homologous variants). Several of the motif variants were reported before in synovial fluid and blood from reactive arthritis.

Using its own MiXCR run on the 5' RACE reads, TCRdb lists one record per CDR3 protein. This table holds hundreds of thousands of distinct CDR3 sequences, approximately 10% found once. This clonotype was observed once. Its specificity is unknown. The receptor comes from a male donor with ankylosing spondylitis. Sequencing input: blood, either unsorted or a sorted T cell fraction (not recorded which).

CDR3 loop: CASSPSGRADNEQFF. In nucleotides, the CDR3 is TGTGCCAGCAGCCCTAGCGGGAGGGCCGACAATGAGCAGTTCTTC. The V gene is TRBV9, the J gene TRBJ2-1; TRBD2 aligns across 12 bases. Germline CDR1 is SGDLS and CDR2 is YYNGEE. V shed 4 bases, J shed 5 bases, and the junction held 4 bases outside the gene matches. CDR3 length equals 15 residues.